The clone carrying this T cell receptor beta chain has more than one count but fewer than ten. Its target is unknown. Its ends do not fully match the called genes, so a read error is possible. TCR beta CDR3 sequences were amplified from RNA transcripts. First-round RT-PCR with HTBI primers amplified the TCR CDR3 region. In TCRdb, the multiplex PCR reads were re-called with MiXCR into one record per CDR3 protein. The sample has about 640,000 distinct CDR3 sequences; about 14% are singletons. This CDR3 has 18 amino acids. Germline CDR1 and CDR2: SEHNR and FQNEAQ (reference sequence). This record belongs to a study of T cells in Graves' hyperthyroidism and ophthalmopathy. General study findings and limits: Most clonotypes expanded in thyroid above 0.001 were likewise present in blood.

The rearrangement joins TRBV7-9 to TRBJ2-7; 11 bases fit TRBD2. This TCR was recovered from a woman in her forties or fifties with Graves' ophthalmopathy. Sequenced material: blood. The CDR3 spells CASSPLFSGRAGAYEQCF. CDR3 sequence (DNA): TGTGCCAGCAGCCCCCTGTTTAGCGGGAGGGCCGGAGCCTACGAGCAGTGCTTC.